This T cell receptor beta chain was sequenced for a study of T-cell memory formation after mild COVID-19. Trimming removed 0 bases from V and 3 bases from J, with 8 bases in between. CDR1 and CDR2 (germline): DFQATT, SNEGSKA (reference sequence). CDR3 length: 13 amino acids. This clonotype was found a few times. TCRdb reanalysed the 5' RACE reads using MiXCR and keeps one entry per CDR3 protein. Altogether 500,000 to 550,000 distinct CDR3 sequences are present, roughly 22% being singletons, with the ten largest covering roughly an eighth. The clonotype comes from an adult woman who had mild COVID-19 (a few samples of this study predate the infection). Cell type and time point are not known. V gene TRBV20-1 combines with J gene TRBJ2-5; perhaps TRBD1 as D (5 bases). Sequenced material: PBMCs or a T cell subset sorted from them (not recorded which). The CDR3 DNA reads TGCAGTGCTAGAGATCCCAGGGAAGAGACCCAGTACTTC. Translating it yields CSARDPREETQYF.